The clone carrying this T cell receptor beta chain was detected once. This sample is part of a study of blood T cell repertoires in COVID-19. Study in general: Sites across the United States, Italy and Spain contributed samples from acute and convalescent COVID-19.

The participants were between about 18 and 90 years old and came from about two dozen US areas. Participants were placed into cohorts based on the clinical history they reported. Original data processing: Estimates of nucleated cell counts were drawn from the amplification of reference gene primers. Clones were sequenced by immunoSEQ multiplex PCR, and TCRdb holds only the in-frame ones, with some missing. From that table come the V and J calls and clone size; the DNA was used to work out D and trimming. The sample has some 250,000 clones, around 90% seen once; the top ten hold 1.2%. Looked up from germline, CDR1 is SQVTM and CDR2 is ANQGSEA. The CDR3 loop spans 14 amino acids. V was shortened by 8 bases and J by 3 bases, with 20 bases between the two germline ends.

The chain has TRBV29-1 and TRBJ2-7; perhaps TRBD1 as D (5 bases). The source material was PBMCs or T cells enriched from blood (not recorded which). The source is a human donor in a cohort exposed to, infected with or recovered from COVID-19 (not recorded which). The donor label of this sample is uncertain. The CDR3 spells CSITTRAANYEQYF. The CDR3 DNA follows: TGCAGCATCACTACCAGGGCAGCTAACTACGAGCAGTACTTC.